The 9 T cell receptor beta chains presented below share a single source sample, sequenced in a study of shared clonotypes between healthy human individuals. Using immunoSEQ multiplex PCR, the repertoire was profiled, and TCRdb retains in-frame clones only, with some absent. Of 2 million to 3 million clones detected, over 85% appear once; the ten largest clones hold around 0.4%. Material for sequencing was naive CD4+ T cells from PBMCs. The subset is: CD45RA+ positively selected. All receptors derive from a man between 18 and 35 years old in good health. Some clones in this sample may be carry-over from other donors' samples.

This clone was counted only a few times. CDR3 nucleotides: TGCAGCGCTAGACAACAGAACACTGAAGCTTTCTTT. Protein: CSARQQNTEAFF. V usage is TRBV29-1 and J usage is TRBJ1-1; D is ambiguous. Trimming took 7 bases from V and 1 from J, leaving 10 bases between them. The CDR3 loop spans 12 amino acids. Germline CDR1 and CDR2: SQVTM and ANQGSEA.

DNA for the CDR3: TGTGCCAGCAGCTTAATCCTAGCGGGTCCCCTGTACTTC. Amino acids: CASSLILAGPLYF. This chain connects TRBV7-2 to TRBJ2-5; TRBD2 matches at 8 bases. The CDR3 is 13 residues long. With 2 bases clipped from V and 13 bases from J, the junction kept 9 bases outside the gene matches. Per the germline V gene, CDR1 is SGHTA and CDR2 is FQGNSA.

The rearrangement joins TRBV18 to TRBJ1-4; possible D gene TRBD1, 5 bases. The CDR3 is 11 residues long. Germline assignment: CDR1 KGHSH and CDR2 LQKENI. V lost 4 bases to trimming and J lost 13 bases, with 10 bases between them. For the CDR3, the DNA is TGTGCCAGCTCACTCCCGGGGGGACTGTTTTTT. Protein product: CASSLPGGLFF.

The rearrangement uses TRBV5-6 and TRBJ2-1; no clear D gene. CDR3 length: 15 amino acids. The germline V and J ends were trimmed by 2 bases and 8 bases, with 17 bases remaining between them. Germline V gene data show CDR1 as SGHDT and CDR2 as YYEEEE. The CDR3 here is CASSFLQPGGDEQFF. The CDR3 nucleotides are TGTGCCAGCAGCTTTCTTCAGCCCGGTGGCGATGAGCAGTTCTTC.

The V and J genes are TRBV4-1 and TRBJ1-3; D is unresolved. The CDR3 spans 17 residues. CDR1 is MGHRA, CDR2 YSYEKL, per germline. Between the trimmed V and J ends, which lost 0 bases and 0 bases, there was a span of 12 bases. The CDR3 here is CASSQDRTRVSGNTIYF. The DNA for the CDR3 is TGCGCCAGCAGCCAAGACCGAACACGGGTCTCTGGAAACACCATATATTTT.

The chain employs TRBV19 and TRBJ1-6; D gene uncertain. CDR1 is LNHDA and CDR2 is SQIVND in the germline V gene (reference sequence). The V and J ends lost 5 bases and 4 bases respectively, with 9 bases between them. The CDR3 is made up of 14 amino acids. The CDR3 sequence: CASSGAGYNSPLHF. The DNA for the CDR3 is TGTGCCAGTAGTGGAGCTGGATATAATTCACCCCTCCACTTT.

In DNA form, the CDR3 reads TGTGCCAGCAGCTTAAAGAGAGTAGACCCCGATACGCAGTATTTT. This translates into CASSLKRVDPDTQYF. V usage is TRBV7-8 and J usage is TRBJ2-3; no definite D call. The V gene's germline CDR1 is SGHVS and CDR2 FQNEAQ. V was pared by 2 bases and J by 6 bases, with 15 bases between. The CDR3 loop spans 15 amino acids.

Here the CDR3 reads CASSERPLYSGNTIYF. CDR3 DNA: TGTGCCAGCAGTGAGAGACCGCTCTACTCTGGAAACACCATATATTTT. This chain connects TRBV2 to TRBJ1-3; D is ambiguous. Trimming shortened V by 3 bases and J by 0 bases, and 12 bases separated the two germline ends. This CDR3 is 16 amino acids long. Germline CDR1 is SNHLY and CDR2 is FYNNEI.

The V call is TRBV2, the J call TRBJ1-6, with D unclear. Germline CDR1 reads SNHLY; CDR2 reads FYNNEI. The CDR3 is made up of 11 amino acids. Trimming left V 2 bases short and J 13 bases short, with 6 bases between. As DNA, the CDR3 is TGTGCCAGCAGTGAACGGGCTCCCCTCCACTTT. Translation gives CASSERAPLHF.